This TCR beta chain was documented in a study of CD8 T cells in Susac syndrome. High-throughput TCR beta sequencing covered peripheral CD8+ and CD4+ T cells. Negative magnetic isolation gave CD8+ and CD4+ cells; FACS enriched CD8+ TEMRA. J was trimmed by 4 bases and V by 5 bases; bases with no gene match: 11. CDR3 length equals 15 residues. Germline V lookup: CDR1 MNHEY, CDR2 SMNVEV (reference sequence). A quantity of about 0.5 to 1 ug RNA underwent reverse transcription using random hexamers. Across 54 Vbeta and 13 Jbeta, immunoSEQ multiplex PCR amplified TCR beta CDR3. TCRdb passed the immunoSEQ multiplex PCR reads through MiXCR, listing each CDR3 protein once. This sample has 160,000 or so distinct CDR3 sequences; nearly 97% occur once, and the top ten carry approximately 0.15%.

The sequenced sample was CD8+ T cells from PBMCs. The receptor's source is a human donor with multiple sclerosis. This chain uses TRBV27 with TRBJ2-7; 7 nucleotides line up with TRBD1. The CDR3 nucleotides read TGTGCCAGCAGTAACGACCACAGGGGCGGGTACGAGCAGTACTTC. It specifies CASSNDHRGGYEQYF.